Each of the 21 T cell receptor beta chains below was sequenced from the same sample in a study of cytomegalovirus exposure and HLA in healthy donors. The PCR employed 60 Vbeta primers together with 13 Jbeta primers. Sequenced by immunoSEQ multiplex PCR; TCRdb stores in-frame clones only, minus some. The sample holds some 180,000 clones, over 75% seen once. Sequencing used PBMCs. Receptors were obtained from a male donor in good health and CMV-seronegative.

This chain joins TRBV30 and TRBJ2-5; 7 bases line up with TRBD2. V shed 8 bases, J shed 5 bases, and the junction held 5 bases outside the gene matches. CDR3 length: 11 residues. Germline V gene data show CDR1 as GTSNPN and CDR2 as SVGIG (reference sequence). CDR3 bases: TGTGCCAGTTTGCGGGGGGAGACCCAGTACTTC. Its protein is CASLRGETQYF.

V usage is TRBV6-6 and J usage is TRBJ1-1, with no clear D. The CDR3 consists of 12 residues. Germline lookup yields CDR1 MNHNY and CDR2 SVGAGI (reference sequence). Deletions cut 6 bases from V and 0 bases from J, with 5 bases between. The CDR3 DNA sequence: TGTGCCAGCAGGGCCTTGAACACTGAAGCTTTCTTT. Translation gives CASRALNTEAFF.

The V call is TRBV4-3, the J call TRBJ2-1; TRBD2 aligns across 7 bases. The CDR3 is 17 amino acids. V was pared by 0 bases and J by 0 bases, with 5 bases of the junction left unmatched. Looked up from germline, CDR1 is LGHNA and CDR2 is YSLEER. CDR3 region: CASSQDATGGSYNEQFF. In DNA form, the CDR3 reads TGCGCCAGCAGCCAAGATGCGACGGGGGGCTCCTACAATGAGCAGTTCTTC.

The J gene is TRBJ1-1, the V gene TRBV7-9; tentative D call: TRBD1 (5 bases). The germline gives CDR1 SEHNR, CDR2 FQNEAQ (reference sequence). Trimming took off 1 base at V and 2 bases at J, with 17 bases between the two ends. The CDR3 runs to 17 residues. In DNA, the CDR3 is TGTGCCAGCAGCTTAGTCTTCGGACACCGCAGTAACACTGAAGCTTTCTTT. Translation: CASSLVFGHRSNTEAFF.

The V call is TRBV19, the J call TRBJ1-2, with a possible D match to TRBD1 (5 bases). The CDR3 has 16 residues. V shed 8 bases and J shed 0 bases, with 19 bases lying between them. Looked up from germline, CDR1 is LNHDA and CDR2 is SQIVND (reference sequence). CDR3 protein: CASSRGLGVSNYGYTF. The CDR3 DNA follows: TGTGCCAGTTCTAGGGGCCTCGGCGTCTCTAACTATGGCTACACCTTC.

V usage is TRBV6-5 and J usage is TRBJ1-3; D is possibly TRBD1 (6 bases). The CDR3 has 16 residues. Germline loops: CDR1 MNHEY, CDR2 SVGAGI. The V gene lost 4 bases and the J gene lost 0 bases, with 13 bases spanning the gap. The CDR3 coding sequence is TGTGCCAGCAGTTCCTGGGACACAAGCTCTGGAAACACCATATATTTT. It specifies CASSSWDTSSGNTIYF.

The chain is built from TRBV29-1 and TRBJ2-3; the D gene is possibly TRBD1 (6 bases). The V end was cut by 1 base, the J end by 2 bases, with 7 bases between. CDR1 SQVTM and CDR2 ANQGSEA come from the germline V gene. The CDR3 is made up of 13 amino acids. The CDR3 loop is CSVEGQATDTQYF. CDR3 sequence (DNA): TGCAGCGTTGAAGGACAGGCCACAGATACGCAGTATTTT.

V gene TRBV12-5 combines with J gene TRBJ2-7; D gene uncertain. Trimming left V 4 bases short and J 0 bases short, with 4 bases between. The CDR3 extends over 12 amino acids. Germline V gene sequence: CDR1 LGHNT, CDR2 FRNRAP. CDR3 in amino acids: CASGSGSYEQYF. CDR3 sequence (DNA): TGTGCTAGTGGTTCCGGCTCCTACGAGCAGTACTTC.

Worth noting for this clone: The CDR3 end shows no conserved phenylalanine or tryptophan, and so a read error is likely. The chain has TRBV5-1 and TRBJ1-5; D not certain. Trimming shortened V by 0 bases and J by 5 bases, and 12 bases separated the two germline ends. From germline, CDR1 is SGHRS and CDR2 YFSETQ. CDR3 length: 15 amino acids. CDR3 amino acids: CASSLESGQYQPQHV. The CDR3 nucleotides read TGCGCCAGCAGCTTGGAGTCAGGCCAATATCAGCCCCAGCATGTT.

The rearrangement links TRBV7-9 to TRBJ1-1; unclear D gene. The V and J ends lost 8 bases and 0 bases respectively, with 7 bases between them. CDR1 is SEHNR and CDR2 is FQNEAQ in the germline V gene (reference sequence). The CDR3 is 12 residues long. CDR3 sequence: CASGRVNTEAFF. The CDR3 nucleotides are TGTGCCAGCGGGCGAGTGAACACTGAAGCTTTCTTT.

V and J are TRBV5-8 and TRBJ2-7; 10 bases match TRBD1. Germline-derived CDR1 and CDR2 are SGHTS and YDEGEE. This CDR3 is 15 amino acids long. The ends lost 4 bases at V and 3 bases at J; junction bases unmatched: 7. CDR3 residues: CASSDPGQGFYEQYF. In DNA form, the CDR3 reads TGTGCCAGCAGCGATCCGGGACAGGGGTTCTACGAGCAGTACTTC.

This clone has only one observation. The chain carries TRBV2 and TRBJ2-7; D is ambiguous. This CDR3 region has 11 residues. Germline assignment: CDR1 SNHLY and CDR2 FYNNEI. With 4 bases removed from V and 6 bases from J, the gap between germline ends came to 7 bases. DNA for the CDR3: TGTGCCAGCAGTGGGCATTCCGAGCAGTACTTC. It yields the protein CASSGHSEQYF.

The rearrangement uses TRBV6-5 and TRBJ2-4; 10 nucleotides align to TRBD1. This CDR3 contains 15 residues. The V segment lost 6 bases and the J segment 1 base; nucleotides outside the gene matches: 3. Per germline, CDR1 MNHEY and CDR2 SVGAGI. CDR3 protein: CASSRQGAAKNIQYF. CDR3 sequence (DNA): TGTGCCAGCAGCCGACAGGGGGCTGCCAAAAACATTCAGTACTTC.

As regards this clone: The identical CDR3 is also encoded by other nucleotide sequences in the sample. V and J are TRBV11-2 and TRBJ1-1; D uncertain. V lost 5 bases to trimming and J lost 3 bases, with 10 bases between them. The CDR3 is 13 residues long. Germline V gene lookup returns CDR1 SGHAT and CDR2 FQNNGV. The CDR3 region has the DNA TGTGCCAGCAGCCGCAAGCAGGACACTGAAGCTTTCTTT. Protein product: CASSRKQDTEAFF. Filled out from reference TRBV11-2 and TRBJ1-1, the complete variable domain reads EAGVAQSPRYKIIEKRQSVAFWCNPISGHATLYWYQQILGQGPKLLIQFQNNGVVDDSQLPKDRFSAERLKGVDSTLKIQPAKLEDSAVYLCASSRKQDTEAFFGQGTRLTVV.

The chain links TRBV6-1 to TRBJ2-1; TRBD2 is a possible D gene (6 bases). V gave up 4 bases and J gave up 6 bases, with 25 bases separating them. CDR1 is MNHNS and CDR2 is SASEGT in the germline V gene. The CDR3 loop spans 18 amino acids. CDR3 amino acids: CASSGRDSNRPKTNEQFF. The CDR3, as DNA: TGTGCCAGCAGTGGACGGGACTCAAACCGACCTAAGACCAATGAGCAGTTCTTC.

The V call is TRBV6-5, the J call TRBJ1-2; D is ambiguous. Germline V gene data show CDR1 as MNHEY and CDR2 as SVGAGI. There are 16 residues in the CDR3. Trimming removed 0 bases at V and 10 bases at J, with 21 bases between. The chain's CDR3 is CASSYSFERSIIYYTF. CDR3 DNA sequence: TGTGCCAGCAGTTACTCATTTGAGAGGTCGATTATTTACTACACCTTC.

The chain combines TRBV4-1 with TRBJ2-1, with 8 bases lining up with TRBD2. Germline CDR1 is MGHRA and CDR2 is YSYEKL. The CDR3 is made up of 17 amino acids. J gave up 3 bases and V 4 bases, and 11 bases lay outside the gene matches. The CDR3 sequence is CASSPPERGRLYNEQFF. CDR3 DNA sequence: TGCGCCAGCAGCCCACCAGAGCGGGGGAGACTCTACAATGAGCAGTTCTTC.

This CDR3 reads CASSLWTGYEAFF. The CDR3 bases are TGTGCCAGCAGCCTCTGGACAGGGTATGAAGCTTTCTTT. The genes are TRBV5-5 and TRBJ1-1; 8 bases fit TRBD1. Germline assignment: CDR1 SGHKS and CDR2 YYEKEE (reference sequence). The CDR3 totals 13 residues. The ends lost 4 bases at V and 7 bases at J; junction bases unmatched: 6. The full variable domain, rest sourced from reference TRBV5-5 and TRBJ1-1, is DAGVTQSPTHLIKTRGQQVTLRCSPISGHKSVSWYQQVLGQGPQFIFQYYEKEERGRGNFPDRFSARQFPNYSSELNVNALLLGDSALYLCASSLWTGYEAFFGQGTRLTVV.

This CDR3 reads CASSLFQNTEAFF. CDR3 DNA: TGTGCCAGCAGTTTATTTCAGAACACTGAAGCTTTCTTT. The chain joins TRBV28 to TRBJ1-1, with no clear D. Germline values: CDR1 MDHEN, CDR2 SYDVKM. CDR3 size: 13 residues. The V and J ends lost 1 base and 1 base respectively, with 4 bases between them.

The chain has TRBV2 and TRBJ2-6; possibly TRBD1 for D (6 bases). CDR3 length: 15 residues. Deletions cut 7 bases from V and 1 base from J, with 11 bases between. Germline V gene sequence: CDR1 SNHLY, CDR2 FYNNEI. The CDR3 sequence is CASNSGVSGANVLTF. The CDR3, as DNA: TGTGCCAGCAATTCAGGGGTATCTGGGGCCAACGTCCTGACTTTC.

This clone was counted a single time. The V call is TRBV7-9, the J call TRBJ2-2, with D unclear. This CDR3 contains 16 residues. The ends were cut back, 1 base at V and 0 bases at J, with 9 bases in the middle. Germline V lookup: CDR1 SEHNR, CDR2 FQNEAQ (reference sequence). CDR3 in DNA: TGTGCCAGCAGCTTAGGTGCGCCCGCGAACACCGGGGAGCTGTTTTTT. Translation: CASSLGAPANTGELFF.